This T cell receptor beta chain is drawn from a study of blood T cells in healthy people across ages. Notes on the study in general: Correlation between TCR beta diversity and naive T cell percentage was strong. Total diversity from one million sequenced T cells was likely underestimated. Aged donors had fewer naive CD4+ cells and lower diversity than long-lived donors.

The CDR3 length is 15 residues. Looked up from germline, CDR1 is SGHRS and CDR2 is YFSETQ. V was trimmed by 0 bases and J by 5 bases, leaving 14 bases between them. On this clonotype: Antigen: not known.

Ten milliliters of peripheral blood were drawn from each donor. Sample-barcoded 5' priming and a J-beta primer mix drove a second PCR of roughly 6 to 12 cycles. TCRdb used MiXCR to reprocess the 5' RACE reads, holding one entry per CDR3 protein. Here the sample spans about 1.4 million distinct CDR3 sequences, approximately 60% being singletons. The receptor was isolated from a man aged 18 to 35 in good health. Sequencing was performed on blood. The chain has TRBV5-1 and TRBJ2-5; D possibly corresponds to TRBD2 (5 bases). The CDR3 here is CASSLEWTREETQYF. The CDR3 DNA reads as TGCGCCAGCAGCTTGGAATGGACGAGGGAGGAGACCCAGTACTTC. Full variable domain (missing parts from reference TRBV5-1 and TRBJ2-5): KAGVTQTPRYLIKTRGQQVTLSCSPISGHRSVSWYQQTPGQGLQFLFEYFSETQRNKGNFPGRFSGRQFSNSRSEMNVSTLELGDSALYLCASSLEWTREETQYFGPGTRLLVL.